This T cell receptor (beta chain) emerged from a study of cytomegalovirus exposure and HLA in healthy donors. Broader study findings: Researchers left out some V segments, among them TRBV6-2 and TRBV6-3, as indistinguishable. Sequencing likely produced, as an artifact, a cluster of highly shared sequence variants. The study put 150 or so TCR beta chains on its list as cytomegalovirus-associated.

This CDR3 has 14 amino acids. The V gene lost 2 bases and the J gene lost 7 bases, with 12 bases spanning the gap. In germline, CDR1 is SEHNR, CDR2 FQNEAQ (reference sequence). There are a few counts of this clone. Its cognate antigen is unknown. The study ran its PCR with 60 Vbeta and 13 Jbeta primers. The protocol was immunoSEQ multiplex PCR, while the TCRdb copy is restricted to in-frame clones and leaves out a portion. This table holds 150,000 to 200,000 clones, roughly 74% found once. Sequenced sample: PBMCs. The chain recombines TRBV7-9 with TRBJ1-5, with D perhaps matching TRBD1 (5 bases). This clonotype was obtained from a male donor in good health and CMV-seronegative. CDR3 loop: CASSLSTAGQPQHF. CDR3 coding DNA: TGTGCCAGCAGCTTATCGACAGCGGGCCAGCCCCAGCATTTT.